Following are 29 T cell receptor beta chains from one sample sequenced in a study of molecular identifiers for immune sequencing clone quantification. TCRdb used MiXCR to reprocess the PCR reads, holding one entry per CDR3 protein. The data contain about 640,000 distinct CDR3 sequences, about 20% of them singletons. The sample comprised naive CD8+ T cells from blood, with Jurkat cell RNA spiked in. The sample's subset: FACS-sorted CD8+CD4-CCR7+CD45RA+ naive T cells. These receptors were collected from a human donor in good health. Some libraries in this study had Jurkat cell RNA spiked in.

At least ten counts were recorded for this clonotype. CDR3 in DNA: TGTGCCAGCAGTCAGGGACGTGGGAGCTCCTATAATTCACCCCTCCACTTT. Amino acids: CASSQGRGSSYNSPLHF. The genes are TRBV6-5 and TRBJ1-6, with D possibly TRBD1 on 5 matching bases. V dropped 5 bases and J dropped 0 bases, with 14 bases sitting between them. The CDR3 consists of 17 residues. Germline V CDR1 and CDR2: MNHEY, SVGAGI.

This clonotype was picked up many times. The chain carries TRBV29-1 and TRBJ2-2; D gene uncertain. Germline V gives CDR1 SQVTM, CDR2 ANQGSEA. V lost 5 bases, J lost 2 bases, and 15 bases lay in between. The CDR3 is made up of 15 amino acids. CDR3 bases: TGCAGCGTTATTCCACTGGGCATAAACACCGGGGAGCTGTTTTTT. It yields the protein CSVIPLGINTGELFF.

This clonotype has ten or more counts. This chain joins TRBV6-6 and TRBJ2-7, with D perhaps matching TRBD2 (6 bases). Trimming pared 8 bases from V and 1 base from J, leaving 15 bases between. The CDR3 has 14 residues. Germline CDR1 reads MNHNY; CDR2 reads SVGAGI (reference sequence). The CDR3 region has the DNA TGTGCCAGCGAACCGACCCGGGGGTCCTACGAGCAGTACTTC. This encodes CASEPTRGSYEQYF.

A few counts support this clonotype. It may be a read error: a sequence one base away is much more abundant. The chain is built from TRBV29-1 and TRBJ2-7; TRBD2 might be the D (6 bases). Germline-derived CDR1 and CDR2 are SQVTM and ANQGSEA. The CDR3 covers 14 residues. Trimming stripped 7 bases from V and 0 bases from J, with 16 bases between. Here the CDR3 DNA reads TGCAGCGCCGGGACTTCATACTCCTCCTACGAGCAGTACTTC. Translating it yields CSAGTSYSSYEQYF.

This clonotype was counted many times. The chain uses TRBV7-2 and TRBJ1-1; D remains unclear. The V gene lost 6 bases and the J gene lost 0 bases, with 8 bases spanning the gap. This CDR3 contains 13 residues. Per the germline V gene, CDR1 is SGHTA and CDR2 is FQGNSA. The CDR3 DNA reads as TGTGCCAGCAGGGAACTTATGAACACTGAAGCTTTCTTT. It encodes CASRELMNTEAFF.

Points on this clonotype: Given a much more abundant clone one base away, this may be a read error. Here the CDR3 DNA reads TGTGCCAGTAACGAGGGACGGAACACTGAAGCTTTCTTT. This sequence encodes CASNEGRNTEAFF. V gene TRBV19 combines with J gene TRBJ1-1; weak D call: TRBD1 (5 bases). Trimming took off 7 bases at V and 1 base at J, with 10 bases between the two ends. CDR1 is LNHDA and CDR2 is SQIVND in the germline V gene (reference sequence). This CDR3 spans 13 amino acids. Using reference TRBV19 and TRBJ1-1 for the parts outside the CDR3, the full variable domain is DGGITQSPKYLFRKEGQNVTLSCEQNLNHDAMYWYRQDPGQGLRLIYYSQIVNDFQKGDIAEGYSVSREKKESFPLTVTSAQKNPTAFYLCASNEGRNTEAFFGQGTRLTVV.

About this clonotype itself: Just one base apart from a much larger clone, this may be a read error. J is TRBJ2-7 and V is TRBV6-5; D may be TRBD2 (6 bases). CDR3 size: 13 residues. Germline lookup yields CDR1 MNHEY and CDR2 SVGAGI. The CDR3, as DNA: TGTACCAGCGCCGCGGGGCAGGGCTACGAGCAGTACTTC. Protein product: CTSAAGQGYEQYF.

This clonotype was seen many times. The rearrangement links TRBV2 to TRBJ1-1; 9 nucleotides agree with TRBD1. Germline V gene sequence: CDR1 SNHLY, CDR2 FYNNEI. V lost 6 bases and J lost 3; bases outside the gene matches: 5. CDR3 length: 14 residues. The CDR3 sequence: CASSPTGGDTEAFF. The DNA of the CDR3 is TGTGCCAGCAGCCCGACAGGGGGTGACACTGAAGCTTTCTTT.

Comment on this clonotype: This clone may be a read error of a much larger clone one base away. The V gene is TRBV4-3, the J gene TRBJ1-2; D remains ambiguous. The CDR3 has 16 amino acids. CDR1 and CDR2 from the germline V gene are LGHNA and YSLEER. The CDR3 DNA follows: TGCGCCAGCGGCCATTCCCATGAAGGATTATACTATGGCTACACCTTC. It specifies CASGHSHEGLYYGYTF.

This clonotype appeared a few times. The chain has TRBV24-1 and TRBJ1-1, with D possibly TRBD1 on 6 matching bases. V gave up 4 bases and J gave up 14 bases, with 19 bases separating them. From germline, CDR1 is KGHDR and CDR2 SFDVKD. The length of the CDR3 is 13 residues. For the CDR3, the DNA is TGTGCCACCAGTGACCGACACGGGACAAGGCTGTTCTTT. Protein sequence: CATSDRHGTRLFF.

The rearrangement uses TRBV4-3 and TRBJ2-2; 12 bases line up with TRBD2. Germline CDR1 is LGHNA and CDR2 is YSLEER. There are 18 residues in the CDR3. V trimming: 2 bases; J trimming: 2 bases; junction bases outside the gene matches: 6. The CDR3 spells CASSQLAGGGINTGELFF. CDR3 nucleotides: TGCGCCAGCAGCCAACTAGCGGGGGGGGGCATAAACACCGGGGAGCTGTTTTTT.

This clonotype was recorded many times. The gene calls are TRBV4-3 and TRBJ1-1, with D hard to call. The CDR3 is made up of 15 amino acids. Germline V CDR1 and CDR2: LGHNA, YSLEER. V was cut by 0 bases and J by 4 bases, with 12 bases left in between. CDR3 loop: CASSQDRTVGTEAFF. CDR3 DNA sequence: TGCGCCAGCAGCCAAGATAGAACAGTAGGCACTGAAGCTTTCTTT.

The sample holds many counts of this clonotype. In nucleotides, the CDR3 is TGTGCCAGCACCGAGGGAGGGACCCTCTCTGGGGCCAACGTCCTGACTTTC. Translating it yields CASTEGGTLSGANVLTF. The chain joins TRBV6-5 to TRBJ2-6, with 7 bases fitting TRBD2. The CDR3 runs 17 residues. V was pared by 7 bases and J by 0 bases, with 9 bases of the junction left unmatched. Per the germline V gene, CDR1 is MNHEY and CDR2 is SVGAGI.

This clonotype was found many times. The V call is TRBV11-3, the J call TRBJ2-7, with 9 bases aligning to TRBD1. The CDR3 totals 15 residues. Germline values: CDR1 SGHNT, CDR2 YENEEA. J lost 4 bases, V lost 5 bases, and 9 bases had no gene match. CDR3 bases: TGTGCCAGCAGCGCCGGGACAGGGTCGGGGTACGAGCAGTACTTC. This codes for CASSAGTGSGYEQYF. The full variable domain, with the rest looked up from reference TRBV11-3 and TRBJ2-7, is EAGVVQSPRYKIIEKKQPVAFWCNPISGHNTLYWYLQNLGQGPELLIRYENEEAVDDSQLPKDRFSAERLKGVDSTLKIQPAELGDSAVYLCASSAGTGSGYEQYFGPGTRLTVT.

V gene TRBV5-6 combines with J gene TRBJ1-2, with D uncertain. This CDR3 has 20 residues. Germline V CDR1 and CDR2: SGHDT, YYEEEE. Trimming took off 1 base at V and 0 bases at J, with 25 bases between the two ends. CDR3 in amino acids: CASSLMRELLPTLANYGYTF. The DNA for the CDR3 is TGTGCCAGCAGCTTGATGAGGGAACTTTTACCCACTTTAGCTAACTATGGCTACACCTTC.

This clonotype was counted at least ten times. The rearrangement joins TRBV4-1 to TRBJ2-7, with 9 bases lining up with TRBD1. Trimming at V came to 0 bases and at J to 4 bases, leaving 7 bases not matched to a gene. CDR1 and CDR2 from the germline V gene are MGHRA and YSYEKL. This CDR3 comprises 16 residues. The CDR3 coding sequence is TGCGCCAGCAGCCAAGAATCCGGACAGGGGCATTACGAGCAGTACTTC. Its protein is CASSQESGQGHYEQYF.

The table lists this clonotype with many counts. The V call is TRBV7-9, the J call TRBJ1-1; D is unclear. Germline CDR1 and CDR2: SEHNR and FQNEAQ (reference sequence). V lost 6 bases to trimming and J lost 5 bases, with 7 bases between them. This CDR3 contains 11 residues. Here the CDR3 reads CASSWRTEAFF. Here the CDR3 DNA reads TGTGCCAGCAGTTGGAGGACTGAAGCTTTCTTT.

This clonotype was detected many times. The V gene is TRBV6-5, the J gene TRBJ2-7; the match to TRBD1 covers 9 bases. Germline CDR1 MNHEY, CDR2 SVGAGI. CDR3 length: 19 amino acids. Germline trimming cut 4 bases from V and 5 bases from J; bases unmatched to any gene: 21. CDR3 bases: TGTGCCAGCAGTTTTATCGCCGTACCACAGGGGGCGAAGGGTAACGAGCAGTACTTC. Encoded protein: CASSFIAVPQGAKGNEQYF.

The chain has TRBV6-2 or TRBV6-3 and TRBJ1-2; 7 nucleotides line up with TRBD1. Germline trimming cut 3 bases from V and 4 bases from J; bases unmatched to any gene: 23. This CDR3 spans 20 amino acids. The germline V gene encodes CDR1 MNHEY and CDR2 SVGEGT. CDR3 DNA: TGTGCCAGCAGTTATTCCACCACAGGGGACGAGATCAGGTCCGGCTATGGCTACACCTTC. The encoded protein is CASSYSTTGDEIRSGYGYTF.

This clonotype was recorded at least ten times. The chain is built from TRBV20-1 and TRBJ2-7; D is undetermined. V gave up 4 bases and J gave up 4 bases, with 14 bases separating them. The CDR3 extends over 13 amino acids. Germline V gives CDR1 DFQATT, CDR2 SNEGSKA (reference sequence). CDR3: CSATYTSIYEQYF. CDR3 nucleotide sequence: TGCAGTGCTACATACACCAGCATTTACGAGCAGTACTTC.

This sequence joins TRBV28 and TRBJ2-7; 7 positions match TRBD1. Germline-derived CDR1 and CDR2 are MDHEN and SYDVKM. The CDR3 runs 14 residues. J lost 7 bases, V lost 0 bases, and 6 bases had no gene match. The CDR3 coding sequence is TGTGCCAGCAGTTTATGGATACAGGGGTGGGAGCAGTACTTC. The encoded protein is CASSLWIQGWEQYF.

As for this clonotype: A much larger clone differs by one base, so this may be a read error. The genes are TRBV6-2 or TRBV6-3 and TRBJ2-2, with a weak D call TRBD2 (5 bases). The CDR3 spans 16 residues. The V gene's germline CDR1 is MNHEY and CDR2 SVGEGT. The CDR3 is CASSTSPSGNTGELSF. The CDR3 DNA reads TGTGCCAGCAGTACCTCTCCTTCGGGAAACACCGGGGAGCTGTCTTTT.

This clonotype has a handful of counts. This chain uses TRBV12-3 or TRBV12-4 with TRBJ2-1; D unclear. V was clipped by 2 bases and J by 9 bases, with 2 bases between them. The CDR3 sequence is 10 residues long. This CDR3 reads CASSLSEQFF. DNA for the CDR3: TGTGCCAGCAGTTTAAGTGAGCAGTTCTTC.

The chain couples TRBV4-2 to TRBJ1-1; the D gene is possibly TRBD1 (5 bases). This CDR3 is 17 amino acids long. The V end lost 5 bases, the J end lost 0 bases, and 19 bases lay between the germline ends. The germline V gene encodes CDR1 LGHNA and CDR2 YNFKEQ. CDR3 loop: CASSKVGETAMNTEAFF. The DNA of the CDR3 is TGTGCCAGCAGCAAAGTTGGGGAGACAGCGATGAACACTGAAGCTTTCTTT.

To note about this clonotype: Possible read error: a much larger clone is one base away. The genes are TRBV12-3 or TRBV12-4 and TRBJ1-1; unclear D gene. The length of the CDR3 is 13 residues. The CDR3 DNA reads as TGTGCCAGCAGTTTACCGTCGAACACTGAAGCTTCCTTT. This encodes CASSLPSNTEASF.

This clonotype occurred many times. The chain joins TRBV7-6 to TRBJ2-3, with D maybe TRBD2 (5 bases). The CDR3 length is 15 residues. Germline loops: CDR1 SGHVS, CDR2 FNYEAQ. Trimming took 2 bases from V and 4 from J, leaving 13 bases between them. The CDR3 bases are TGTGCCAGCAGCTTAACGTTATCGAGGGCAGATACGCAGTATTTT. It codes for CASSLTLSRADTQYF.

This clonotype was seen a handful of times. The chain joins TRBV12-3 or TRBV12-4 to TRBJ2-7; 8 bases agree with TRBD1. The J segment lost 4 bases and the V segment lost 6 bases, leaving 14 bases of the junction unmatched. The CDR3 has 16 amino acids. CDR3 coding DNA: TGTGCCAGCAGCCCTCAACGGACAGGGCTCCATTACGAGCAGTACTTC. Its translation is CASSPQRTGLHYEQYF.

The CDR3 bases are TGCGCCAGCAGCTTTGCGGGAGGGCCTATGAATGAGCAGTTCTTC. Translating gives CASSFAGGPMNEQFF. This chain uses TRBV5-1 with TRBJ2-1; 9 bases are shared with TRBD2. J was trimmed by 7 bases and V by 2 bases; bases with no gene match: 7. CDR1 and CDR2 from the germline V gene are SGHRS and YFSETQ. The CDR3 sequence is 15 residues long.

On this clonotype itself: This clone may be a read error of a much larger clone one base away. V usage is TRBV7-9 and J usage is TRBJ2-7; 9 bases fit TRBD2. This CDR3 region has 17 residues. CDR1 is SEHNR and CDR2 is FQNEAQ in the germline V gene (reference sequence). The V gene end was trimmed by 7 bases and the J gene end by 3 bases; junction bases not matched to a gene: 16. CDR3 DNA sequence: TGTGCCAGCAACTCCCCCCTGCGGGAGGGTAGCCTCTACGAGCAGTACTTC. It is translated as CASNSPLREGSLYEQYF.